Listed here are 28 T cell receptor beta chains from one sample, sequenced in a study of blood T cell repertoires in COVID-19. Libraries were prepared by immunoSEQ multiplex PCR; TCRdb keeps only in-frame clonotypes and omits some of them. The table lists roughly 220,000 clones, almost 90% of them singletons. Sequenced input: PBMCs or T cells enriched from blood (not recorded which). These receptors all come from a woman aged 45-59 years with acute COVID-19.

This chain links TRBV28 with TRBJ2-7; 8 bases map to TRBD2. V shed 3 bases and J 3 bases; nucleotides not matched to a gene: 1. This CDR3 has 13 amino acids. Germline CDR1 reads MDHEN; CDR2 reads SYDVKM. CDR3 DNA sequence: TGTGCCAGCAGTTTTAGCGGGAACTACGAGCAGTACTTC. It codes for CASSFSGNYEQYF.

This clone was seen a few times. This chain joins TRBV29-1 and TRBJ2-3; tentatively, D is TRBD2 (5 bases). This CDR3 has 13 residues. Germline V lookup: CDR1 SQVTM, CDR2 ANQGSEA. The ends were cut back, 7 bases at V and 0 bases at J, with 11 bases in the middle. CDR3 loop: CSARRSSTDTQYF. In DNA, the CDR3 is TGCAGCGCCAGGAGGAGTAGCACAGATACGCAGTATTTT.

This clone was recorded only once. The chain has TRBV19 and TRBJ2-7; TRBD1 agrees at 10 bases. This CDR3 region has 13 residues. Germline V lookup: CDR1 LNHDA, CDR2 SQIVND (reference sequence). The V and J ends lost 11 bases and 3 bases, in that order; junction bases with no gene match: 7. Here the CDR3 DNA reads TGTGCCGCCGGGGACAGGGGTTTCTACGAGCAGTACTTC. The encoded protein is CAAGDRGFYEQYF. Looking up the rest from reference TRBV19 and TRBJ2-7 gives the full variable domain: DGGITQSPKYLFRKEGQNVTLSCEQNLNHDAMYWYRQDPGQGLRLIYYSQIVNDFQKGDIAEGYSVSREKKESFPLTVTSAQKNPTAFYLCAAGDRGFYEQYFGPGTRLTVT.

This chain connects TRBV9 to TRBJ2-1; D gene uncertain. The V end was cut by 0 bases, the J end by 6 bases, with 7 bases between. Germline V gene sequence: CDR1 SGDLS, CDR2 YYNGEE. The CDR3 extends over 13 amino acids. In DNA form, the CDR3 reads TGTGCCAGCAGCGTAGTACAGACCAATGAGCAGTTCTTC. This translates into CASSVVQTNEQFF.

This clone was counted only a few times. J is TRBJ2-3 and V is TRBV7-2; TRBD2 is a possible D gene (5 bases). The CDR3 contains 13 residues. The V and J ends lost 1 base and 6 bases respectively, with 8 bases between them. Looked up from germline, CDR1 is SGHTA and CDR2 is FQGNSA. Here the CDR3 DNA reads TGTGCCAGCAGCTTAGGAGGGAGTGATACGCAGTATTTT. Protein sequence: CASSLGGSDTQYF. Variable domain in full (rest from reference TRBV7-2 and TRBJ2-3): GAGVSQSPSNKVTEKGKDVELRCDPISGHTALYWYRQSLGQGLEFLIYFQGNSAPDKSGLPSDRFSAERTGGSVSTLTIQRTQQEDSAVYLCASSLGGSDTQYFGPGTRLTVL.

V and J are TRBV28 and TRBJ1-2; 10 bases map to TRBD1. This CDR3 has 14 residues. The ends lost 5 bases at V and 7 bases at J; junction bases unmatched: 7. Per germline, CDR1 MDHEN and CDR2 SYDVKM. CDR3 protein: CASSLDRGPGGYTF. The DNA of the CDR3 is TGTGCCAGCAGTCTTGACAGGGGGCCGGGTGGCTACACCTTC.

This clone was counted a few times. The chain combines TRBV9 with TRBJ1-2, with D possibly being TRBD1 (5 bases). Trimming cost V 0 bases and J 1 base, with 16 bases left between them. The germline V gene encodes CDR1 SGDLS and CDR2 YYNGEE. The CDR3 extends over 17 amino acids. Here the CDR3 reads CASSVVSSDSFNYGYTF. CDR3 DNA sequence: TGTGCCAGCAGCGTAGTCTCATCCGACAGCTTTAACTATGGCTACACCTTC.

The gene calls are TRBV5-4 and TRBJ2-1, with 7 bases aligning to TRBD1. The CDR3 extends over 15 amino acids. After removal of 0 bases from V and 3 bases from J, the junction contained 3 bases not matched to a gene. The germline V gene has CDR1 SGHNT and CDR2 YYREEE (reference sequence). DNA for the CDR3: TGTGCCAGCAGCTTGGGGACAGGAATCTACAATGAGCAGTTCTTC. Encoded protein: CASSLGTGIYNEQFF.

This rearrangement joins TRBV29-1 to TRBJ2-1, with 12 positions matching TRBD2. Trimming took 7 bases from V and 3 from J; bases not matched to a gene: 19. From germline, CDR1 is SQVTM and CDR2 ANQGSEA. The CDR3 runs 19 residues. CDR3 nucleotides: TGCAGCGGGGCCCCCCGGGTGACTAGCGGGAGAGGGGGCTACAATGAGCAGTTCTTC. Translating gives CSGAPRVTSGRGGYNEQFF.

The V and J genes are TRBV19 and TRBJ2-5; 8 bases are a match to TRBD2. The CDR3 has 16 amino acids. Unmatched junction bases numbered 15, after V lost 7 bases and J lost 5 bases. Germline V gene sequence: CDR1 LNHDA, CDR2 SQIVND (reference sequence). The CDR3 region is CASMSSGTRGWETQYF. CDR3 nucleotides: TGTGCCAGTATGAGTAGCGGGACTAGGGGGTGGGAGACCCAGTACTTC.

The chain uses TRBV11-3 and TRBJ2-1, with D unclear. This CDR3 comprises 14 residues. CDR1 and CDR2 from the germline V gene are SGHNT and YENEEA. The ends were cut back, 5 bases at V and 6 bases at J, with 14 bases in the middle. The CDR3 sequence is CASSLSRVTNEQFF. The DNA of the CDR3 is TGTGCCAGCAGCCTCAGCCGGGTCACCAATGAGCAGTTCTTC.

The chain is built from TRBV20-1 and TRBJ2-3, with D perhaps TRBD2 (6 bases). The CDR3 has 11 residues. Trimming removed 4 bases at V and 10 bases at J, with 12 bases between. The germline V gene encodes CDR1 DFQATT and CDR2 SNEGSKA (reference sequence). The CDR3 sequence: CSAMWRDSQYF. CDR3 coding DNA: TGCAGTGCTATGTGGCGGGACTCGCAGTATTTT.

The chain recombines TRBV28 with TRBJ1-1, with D perhaps TRBD1 (5 bases). This CDR3 region has 14 residues. V lost 5 bases and J lost 2, with 12 bases in between. From germline, CDR1 is MDHEN and CDR2 SYDVKM. The CDR3 loop reads CASSPMWTNTEAFF. CDR3 coding DNA: TGTGCCAGCAGTCCCATGTGGACAAACACTGAAGCTTTCTTT.

V is TRBV7-2 and J is TRBJ1-2, with 8 bases lining up with TRBD1. The CDR3 covers 14 residues. V shed 5 bases, J shed 8 bases, and the junction held 10 bases outside the gene matches. Per germline, CDR1 SGHTA and CDR2 FQGNSA. The CDR3 loop is CASSPRTGSLGYTF. The CDR3 region has the DNA TGTGCCAGCAGCCCCCGGACAGGGAGTTTGGGCTACACCTTC.

The J gene is TRBJ1-3, the V gene TRBV11-2; maybe TRBD1 (5 bases). The germline V gene encodes CDR1 SGHAT and CDR2 FQNNGV. V was shortened by 4 bases and J by 1 base, with 14 bases between the two germline ends. CDR3 length equals 16 residues. DNA of the CDR3: TGTGCCAGCAGCTCGCAGACAGCCCTATCTGGAAACACCATATATTTT. Translated: CASSSQTALSGNTIYF.

The rearrangement joins TRBV6-5 to TRBJ2-3; 7 nucleotides align to TRBD2. Germline V gene lookup returns CDR1 MNHEY and CDR2 SVGAGI. The CDR3 is made up of 14 amino acids. V was pared by 3 bases and J by 5 bases, with 5 bases of the junction left unmatched. CDR3 coding DNA: TGTGCCAGCAGTTATGGCGGGAGTAGAGATACGCAGTATTTT. It specifies CASSYGGSRDTQYF.

V usage is TRBV7-9 and J usage is TRBJ2-1; perhaps TRBD2 as D (7 bases). CDR3 length equals 16 residues. Trimming left V 4 bases short and J 2 bases short, with 15 bases between. The V gene's germline CDR1 is SEHNR and CDR2 FQNEAQ (reference sequence). DNA for the CDR3: TGTGCCAGCAGCTCAGATGGCGGGGGCCCCTACAATGAGCAGTTCTTC. Translating gives CASSSDGGGPYNEQFF.

This clone was recorded at least ten times. The genes are TRBV18 and TRBJ2-7; 11 bases agree with TRBD2. The V segment lost 3 bases and the J segment 3 bases; nucleotides outside the gene matches: 4. Germline V gives CDR1 KGHSH, CDR2 LQKENI. This CDR3 is built from 15 residues. The CDR3 nucleotides are TGTGCCAGCTCACCTAGGACTAGCGGGTACTACGAGCAGTACTTC. Residues: CASSPRTSGYYEQYF.

V is TRBV7-6 and J is TRBJ1-4; D call uncertain. CDR3 size: 16 residues. Germline CDR1 reads SGHVS; CDR2 reads FNYEAQ. V lost 4 bases and J 0 bases, leaving 12 bases between the germline ends. The DNA of the CDR3 is TGTGCCAGCAGCTCCAGCCCTAGAACAACTAATGAAAAACTGTTTTTT. Protein sequence: CASSSSPRTTNEKLFF.

This clone was found many times. The chain couples TRBV29-1 to TRBJ2-7; 8 positions agree with TRBD1. The V and J ends lost 6 bases and 2 bases, in that order; junction bases with no gene match: 21. The CDR3 loop spans 18 amino acids. CDR1 and CDR2 from the germline V gene are SQVTM and ANQGSEA. The CDR3 coding sequence is TGCAGCGTCTGGGGAACTGGGCGCCCGGGACAGGAGCCCTACGAGCAGTACTTC. Its protein is CSVWGTGRPGQEPYEQYF.

V usage is TRBV12-1 and J usage is TRBJ2-5; the D segment call TRBD1 is taken from the table without a DNA check. TRBV12-1 is a recognized pseudogene. The CDR3 loop spans 16 amino acids. The CDR3 nucleotides read TGTGCCAGCAGCCTACTGGGCAGGGGAAGCGGAGAGACCCAGTACTTC. It is translated as CASSLLGRGSGETQYF.

This clone showed up just once. The chain is built from TRBV5-1 and TRBJ2-7; D is possibly TRBD2 (5 bases). CDR3 length: 13 amino acids. The V end was cut by 7 bases, the J end by 2 bases, with 13 bases between. Germline V CDR1 and CDR2: SGHRS, YFSETQ. The CDR3 here is CASSRSGPYEQYF. For the CDR3, the DNA is TGCGCCAGCTCTAGAAGCGGTCCCTACGAGCAGTACTTC.

This clone showed up just once. V gene TRBV13 combines with J gene TRBJ2-1, with 9 bases aligning to TRBD1. Germline CDR1 is PRHDT and CDR2 is FYEKMQ (reference sequence). The CDR3 spans 17 residues. V lost 2 bases to trimming and J lost 8 bases; unmatched junction nucleotides: 13. The CDR3 here is CASSLRMNGQGWHEQFF. The CDR3 nucleotides read TGTGCCAGCAGCTTACGAATGAATGGACAGGGGTGGCATGAGCAGTTCTTC.

V and J are TRBV23-1 and TRBJ1-2; unclear D gene. TRBV23-1 is flagged as an ORF with uncertain function. With 4 bases removed from V and 5 bases from J, the gap between germline ends came to 14 bases. CDR3 length equals 14 residues. The CDR3 spells CASSLPHTGYGYTF. The CDR3 DNA is TGCGCCAGCAGTCTGCCCCACACGGGGTATGGCTACACCTTC.

This rearrangement joins TRBV27 to TRBJ2-7; no definite D call. Germline V CDR1 and CDR2: MNHEY, SMNVEV (reference sequence). The CDR3 covers 12 residues. Trimming pared 5 bases from V and 0 bases from J, leaving 5 bases between. The DNA of the CDR3 is TGTGCCAGCAGTGCCAGCTCCTACGAGCAGTACTTC. Encoded protein: CASSASSYEQYF.

The DNA for the CDR3 is TGTGCCAGTAGTAAGCGGGACTCCGCGGAGCTGTTTTTT. As protein: CASSKRDSAELFF. The chain employs TRBV19 and TRBJ2-2; 7 nucleotides agree with TRBD2. CDR1 LNHDA and CDR2 SQIVND come from the germline V gene (reference sequence). The trim removed 4 bases at V and 10 bases at J, leaving 6 bases unmatched. CDR3 length: 13 residues.

This chain joins TRBV7-9 and TRBJ2-3; possible D gene TRBD1, 6 bases. The CDR3 is made up of 16 amino acids. In germline, CDR1 is SEHNR, CDR2 FQNEAQ (reference sequence). Between the trimmed V and J ends, which lost 5 bases and 0 bases, there was a span of 15 bases. The CDR3 protein is CASSRTGTTSTDTQYF. CDR3 nucleotide sequence: TGTGCCAGCAGCCGAACAGGGACCACTAGCACAGATACGCAGTATTTT.

The chain links TRBV7-8 to TRBJ2-5, with D maybe TRBD1 (6 bases). This CDR3 spans 14 amino acids. V shed 5 bases and J shed 5 bases, with 15 bases lying between them. Germline-derived CDR1 and CDR2 are SGHVS and FQNEAQ. The CDR3 protein is CASSLQGRGETQYF. DNA of the CDR3: TGTGCCAGCAGCCTACAGGGCCGTGGGGAGACCCAGTACTTC.